This record looks at one TCR beta chain sequence and its context. Its cognate antigen is unknown. Looked up from germline, CDR1 is SNHLY and CDR2 is FYNNEI. The CDR3 is made up of 15 amino acids. With 2 bases removed from V and 4 bases from J, the gap between germline ends came to 14 bases. A single record per CDR3 protein comes from TCRdb applying MiXCR to the RT-PCR reads. The sample records roughly 520,000 distinct CDR3 sequences, about 25% being singletons. The data derive from a study of response to subunit inactivated influenza vaccine. Points from the study as a whole: The authors put forward the suggestion that each seasonal influenza vaccination may bring in only a limited number of new T cells.

The clonotype comes from a man between 45 and 60 years old who received an inactivated influenza vaccine. Here the sequenced sample was CD4+ T cells sorted from PBMCs, taken about 5 days after vaccination. The V call is TRBV2, the J call TRBJ2-5; no reliable D call. The CDR3 region is CASSEYGLRRETQYF. The CDR3 DNA follows: TGTGCCAGCAGTGAATACGGTCTGAGAAGAGAGACCCAGTACTTC.